The rows below give T cell receptor beta chains drawn from one sample of a study of graft-versus-host responses after intestinal transplantation. Sequenced by immunoSEQ multiplex PCR; TCRdb stores in-frame clones only, minus some. The data hold some 70,000 clones, with more than 90% observed a single time. The sequenced sample was bone marrow, obtained less than 750 days after intestinal transplantation. These receptors originate from a human patient who received an intestinal transplant, so some T cells may come from the graft donor. CDR3s include the opening cysteine and the closing phenylalanine or tryptophan. Fields, in order: D gene, clone size, J gene, V gene, CDR3 protein, CDR3 DNA. A D gene is named only where the DNA matches it firmly. Expanded clones get a size class; other rows say once, few or many, or leave the size out.

>TRBD1|.|TRBJ2-7|TRBV5-1
CASGSDRGYSYEQYF
TGCGCCAGCGGATCGGACAGGGGTTACTCCTACGAGCAGTACTTC
>TRBD2|.|TRBJ2-2|TRBV30
CAAQGRVATGELFF
TGTGCCGCCCAAGGGAGGGTGGCCACCGGGGAGCTGTTTTTT
>.|once|TRBJ2-3|TRBV10-1
CATGPVPETQYF
TGCGCAACGGGACCTGTCCCGGAGACGCAGTATTTT
>TRBD1|.|TRBJ2-7|TRBV2
CASGRDRGSDEQYF
TGTGCCAGCGGCCGGGACAGGGGGTCCGACGAGCAGTACTTC
>.|.|TRBJ1-1|TRBV25-1
CASSGGDWVDTEAFF
TGTGCCAGCAGTGGGGGTGACTGGGTGGACACTGAAGCTTTCTTT
>.|.|TRBJ1-5|TRBV21-1
CASSKVPGVSNQPQHF
TGTGCCAGCAGCAAAGTCCCAGGGGTTAGCAATCAGCCCCAGCATTTT
>.|.|TRBJ1-2|TRBV6-5
CASTLDRNYGYTF
TGTGCCAGCACCCTTGATAGGAACTATGGCTACACCTTC
>TRBD1|.|TRBJ2-3|TRBV10-2
CASSGQGADTQYF
TGCGCCAGCAGTGGACAGGGGGCAGATACGCAGTATTTT
>TRBD2|.|TRBJ2-5|TRBV28
CASGRTSAQETQYF
TGTGCCAGCGGACGGACTAGCGCACAAGAGACCCAGTACTTC
>.|.|TRBJ1-5|TRBV12-1
CASRGPGQVNQPQHF
TGTGCCAGCAGAGGACCGGGACAGGTGAATCAGCCCCAGCATTTT
>TRBD2|.|TRBJ2-1|TRBV27
CASAPSGLAGVYEQFF
TGTGCCAGCGCACCCTCGGGACTAGCGGGAGTCTATGAGCAGTTCTTC
>.|.|TRBJ1-1|TRBV9
CASSELGHTPYTEAFF
TGTGCCAGCAGTGAGTTGGGACACACACCTTACACTGAAGCTTTCTTT
>.|.|TRBJ1-1|TRBV19
CASSDRDTQSPAFF
TGTGCCAGTAGTGACCGGGACACGCAGTCACCGGCTTTCTTT
>.|.|TRBJ1-6|TRBV7-2
CASSQQPVARDPLHF
TGTGCCAGCAGCCAGCAACCTGTTGCGAGGGATCCCCTCCACTTT
>.|.|TRBJ2-3|TRBV18
CASSHSRDTQYF
TGTGCCAGCTCACATAGTCGGGATACGCAGTATTTT
>.|.|TRBJ2-7|TRBV7-6
CASSLRQSYEQYF
TGTGCCAGCAGCCTGCGGCAGAGCTACGAGCAGTACTTC
>TRBD1|.|TRBJ2-7|TRBV6-5
CASRPLGTGDPEYF
TGTGCCAGCAGACCCCTCGGGACAGGGGATCCCGAGTACTTC
>.|.|TRBJ1-4|TRBV6-5
CASSYSGNEKLFF
TGTGCCAGCAGTTACTCGGGTAATGAAAAACTGTTTTTT
>.|.|TRBJ2-7|TRBV7-9
CASSLISYEQYF
TGTGCCAGCAGCCTAATATCCTACGAGCAGTACTTC
>TRBD2|.|TRBJ2-1|TRBV10-1
CASSELGGMSNEQFF
TGCGCCAGCAGTGAGCTGGGGGGGATGTCCAATGAGCAGTTCTTC
>TRBD1|.|TRBJ2-7|TRBV27
CASSVSWDSPREQYF
TGTGCCAGCAGCGTCTCGTGGGACAGTCCTCGCGAGCAGTACTTC
>.|.|TRBJ2-5|TRBV9
CASSVDSGQETQYF
TGTGCCAGCAGCGTAGATAGCGGACAAGAGACCCAGTACTTC
>TRBD1|few|TRBJ1-2|TRBV6-6
CASSFGTGSNYGYTF
TGTGCCAGCAGTTTCGGGACAGGATCTAACTATGGCTACACCTTC
>.|.|TRBJ2-5|TRBV6-5
CASSYGGKETQYF
TGTGCCAGCAGTTACGGAGGCAAAGAGACCCAGTACTTC
>.|.|TRBJ2-2|TRBV5-5
CASREGWDTGELFF
TGTGCCAGCAGAGAGGGGTGGGACACCGGGGAGCTGTTTTTT
>.|.|TRBJ2-7|TRBV14
CASSQQAQPIF
TGTGCCAGCAGCCAACAGGCCCAGCCGATCTTC
>.|.|TRBJ2-5|TRBV7-2
CASSFPGPEWTQYF
TGTGCCAGCAGCTTTCCGGGACCAGAATGGACCCAGTACTTC
>.|once|TRBJ1-2|TRBV6-6
CASSYNPVNYGYTF
TGTGCCAGCAGTTACAACCCGGTTAACTATGGCTACACCTTC
>TRBD1|.|TRBJ1-2|TRBV2
CASSDGYGTGYGGYTF
TGTGCCAGCAGTGACGGCTACGGGACAGGGTATGGTGGCTACACCTTC
>.|.|TRBJ1-2|TRBV29-1
CSVEVGVRAF
TGCAGCGTTGAAGTTGGCGTTAGGGCCTTC
>.|.|TRBJ2-1|TRBV11-2
CASTSLRWAEYNEQFF
TGTGCCAGCACCTCTCTCAGGTGGGCGGAATACAATGAGCAGTTCTTC
>.|.|TRBJ2-7|TRBV6-5
CASCPGLPSSYEQYF
TGTGCCAGCTGCCCGGGCCTCCCTAGCTCCTACGAGCAGTACTTC
>.|.|TRBJ1-4|TRBV18
CASSNQGSEKLFF
TGTGCCAGCTCGAATCAGGGGAGTGAAAAACTGTTTTTT
>TRBD2|.|TRBJ2-3|TRBV19
CASSPSSGGVTDTQYF
TGTGCCAGTAGTCCCTCGAGCGGGGGGGTCACAGATACGCAGTATTTT
>.|.|TRBJ2-2|TRBV6-5
CASSYTRTGELFF
TGTGCCAGCAGTTACACTAGAACCGGGGAGCTGTTTTTT
>.|.|TRBJ1-5|TRBV6-9
CASSPTGDTNQPQHF
TGTGCCAGCAGCCCCACCGGGGACACCAATCAGCCCCAGCATTTT
>.|.|TRBJ1-1|TRBV11-2
CASSFDGTEAFF
TGTGCCAGCAGTTTCGACGGCACTGAAGCTTTCTTT
>.|.|TRBJ1-5|TRBV28
CASTPRHTGRQPQHF
TGTGCCAGCACCCCACGGCACACGGGTCGGCAGCCCCAGCATTTT
>TRBD2|.|TRBJ2-7|TRBV11-2
CASSLEAGLNYEQYF
TGTGCCAGCAGCTTAGAAGCGGGGTTAAACTACGAGCAGTACTTC
>.|.|TRBJ1-2|TRBV27
CASSERGYGYTF
TGTGCCAGCAGCGAGAGGGGCTATGGCTACACCTTC
>.|few|TRBJ1-5|TRBV4-1
CASSQGLGQFDQPQHF
TGCGCCAGCAGCCAAGGTTTAGGACAGTTCGATCAGCCCCAGCATTTT